The present T cell receptor (beta chain) was sequenced within a study of a mutant IDH1 vaccine in newly diagnosed glioma. About the study: Males made up roughly 62% and females about 38% of treated patients, whose mean age was around 40 years. Receipt of radiotherapy, temozolomide, or both preceded the study, and most received both.

As concerns this clone: What it binds is unknown.

Findings and caveats of the study: Top peripheral T cell clonotype shifts appeared unrelated to pseudoprogression. Immune responses induced by vaccination arose in approximately 93% of the patients.

Generated by immunoSEQ multiplex PCR, the TCRdb table keeps only in-frame clones and is missing some. The table includes 85,000 to 100,000 clones, around 80% detected once. Germline CDR1 and CDR2: LNHDA and SQIVND (reference sequence). This CDR3 has 14 residues. Trimming cost V 1 base and J 4 bases, with 10 bases left between them. Specified time point: baseline, week 1 (first vaccination visit). Treatment indicated: pre-vaccination baseline after standard-of-care therapy. The source was PBMCs, collected from a glioma patient treated with radiotherapy, temozolomide or both. This TCR was sampled from a man aged 35-49 years with glioma. This sequence joins TRBV19 and TRBJ1-1; tentatively, D is TRBD1 (6 bases). CDR3 bases: TGTGCCAGTAGTATAGTGGGGGGGGCCACTGAAGCTTTCTTT. Amino acids: CASSIVGGATEAFF.